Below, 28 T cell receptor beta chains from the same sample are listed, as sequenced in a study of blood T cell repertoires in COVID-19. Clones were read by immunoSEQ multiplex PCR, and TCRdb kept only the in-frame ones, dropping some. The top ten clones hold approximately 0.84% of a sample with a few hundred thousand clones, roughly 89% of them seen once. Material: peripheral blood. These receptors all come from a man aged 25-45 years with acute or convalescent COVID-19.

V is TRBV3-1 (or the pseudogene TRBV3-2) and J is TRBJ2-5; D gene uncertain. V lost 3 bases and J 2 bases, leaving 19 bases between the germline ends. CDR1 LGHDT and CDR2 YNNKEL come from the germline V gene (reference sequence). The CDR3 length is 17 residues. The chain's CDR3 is CASSQYAGGSSQETQYF. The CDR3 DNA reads TGTGCCAGCAGCCAGTACGCCGGCGGCTCCTCTCAAGAGACCCAGTACTTC.

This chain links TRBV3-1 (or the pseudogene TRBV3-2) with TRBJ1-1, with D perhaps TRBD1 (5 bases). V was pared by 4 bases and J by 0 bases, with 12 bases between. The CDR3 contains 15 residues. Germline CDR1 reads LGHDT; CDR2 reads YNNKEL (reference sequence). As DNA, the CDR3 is TGTGCCAGCAGCCCCATACAGGATTTGAACACTGAAGCTTTCTTT. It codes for CASSPIQDLNTEAFF.

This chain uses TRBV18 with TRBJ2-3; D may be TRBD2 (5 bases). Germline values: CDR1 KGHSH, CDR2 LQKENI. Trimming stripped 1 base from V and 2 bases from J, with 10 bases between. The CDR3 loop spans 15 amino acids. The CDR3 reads CASSPLALDTDTQYF. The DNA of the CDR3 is TGTGCCAGCTCACCACTAGCGCTAGACACAGATACGCAGTATTTT.

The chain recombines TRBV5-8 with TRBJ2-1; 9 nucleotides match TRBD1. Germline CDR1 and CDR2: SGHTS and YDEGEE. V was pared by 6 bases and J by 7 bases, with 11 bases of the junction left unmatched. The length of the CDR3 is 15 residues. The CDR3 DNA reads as TGTGCCAGCACCTCCCCGGGACAGGGTACGAATGAGCAGTTCTTC. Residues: CASTSPGQGTNEQFF.

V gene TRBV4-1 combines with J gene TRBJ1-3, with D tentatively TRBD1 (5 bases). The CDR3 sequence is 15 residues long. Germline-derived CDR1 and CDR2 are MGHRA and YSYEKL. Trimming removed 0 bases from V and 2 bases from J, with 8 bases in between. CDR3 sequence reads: CASSQEETAGNTIYF. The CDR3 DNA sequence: TGCGCCAGCAGCCAAGAGGAGACAGCTGGAAACACCATATATTTT.

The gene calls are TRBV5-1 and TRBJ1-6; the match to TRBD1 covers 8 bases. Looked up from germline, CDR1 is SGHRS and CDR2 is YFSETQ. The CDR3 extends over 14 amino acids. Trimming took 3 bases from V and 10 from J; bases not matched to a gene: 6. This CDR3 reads CASSSYRGGSPLHF. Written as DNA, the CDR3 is TGCGCCAGCAGCTCTTACAGGGGGGGGTCACCCCTCCACTTT. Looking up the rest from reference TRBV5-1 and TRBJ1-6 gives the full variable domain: KAGVTQTPRYLIKTRGQQVTLSCSPISGHRSVSWYQQTPGQGLQFLFEYFSETQRNKGNFPGRFSGRQFSNSRSEMNVSTLELGDSALYLCASSSYRGGSPLHFGNGTRLTVT.

CDR3 region: CASSLADSYNEQFF. CDR3 bases: TGTGCCAGCAGTCTAGCGGACTCCTACAATGAGCAGTTCTTC. The chain joins TRBV7-2 to TRBJ2-1; 7 positions match TRBD2. From germline, CDR1 is SGHTA and CDR2 FQGNSA. V lost 6 bases, J lost 0 bases, and 2 bases stayed unmatched. The CDR3 is 14 amino acids.

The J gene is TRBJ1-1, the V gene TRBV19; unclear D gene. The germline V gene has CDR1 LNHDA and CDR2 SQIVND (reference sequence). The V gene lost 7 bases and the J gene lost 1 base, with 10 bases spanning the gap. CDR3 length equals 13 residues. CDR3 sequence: CASNNKKNTEAFF. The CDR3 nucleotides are TGTGCCAGTAATAATAAAAAGAACACTGAAGCTTTCTTT.

CDR3: CASSQAGPQVNEKLFF. The CDR3 DNA reads TGTGCCAGCAGCCAAGCAGGCCCCCAGGTTAATGAAAAACTGTTTTTT. The chain is built from TRBV3-1 (or the pseudogene TRBV3-2) and TRBJ1-4; D unresolved. Germline CDR1 is LGHDT and CDR2 is YNNKEL (reference sequence). The CDR3 is 16 residues long. The germline V and J ends were trimmed by 1 base and 4 bases, with 13 bases remaining between them.

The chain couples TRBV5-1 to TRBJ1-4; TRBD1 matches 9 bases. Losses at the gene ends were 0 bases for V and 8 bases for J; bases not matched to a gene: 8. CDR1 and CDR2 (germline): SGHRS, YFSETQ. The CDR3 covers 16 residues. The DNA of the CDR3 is TGCGCCAGCAGCTTGGCCAACAGGGGGCGGGAAGAAAAACTGTTTTTT. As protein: CASSLANRGREEKLFF.

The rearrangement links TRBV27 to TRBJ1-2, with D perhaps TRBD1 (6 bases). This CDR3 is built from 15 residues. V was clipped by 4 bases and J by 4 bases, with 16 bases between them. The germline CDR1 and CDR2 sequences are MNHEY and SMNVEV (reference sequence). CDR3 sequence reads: CASSSPGQTSYGYTF. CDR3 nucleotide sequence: TGTGCCAGCAGTTCCCCAGGACAGACCAGCTATGGCTACACCTTC.

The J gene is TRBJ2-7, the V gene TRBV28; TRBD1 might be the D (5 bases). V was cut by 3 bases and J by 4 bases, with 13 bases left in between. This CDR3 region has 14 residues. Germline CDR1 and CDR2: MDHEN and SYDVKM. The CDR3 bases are TGTGCCAGCAGTTTTGTTACAGGCCGATACGAGCAGTACTTC. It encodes CASSFVTGRYEQYF.

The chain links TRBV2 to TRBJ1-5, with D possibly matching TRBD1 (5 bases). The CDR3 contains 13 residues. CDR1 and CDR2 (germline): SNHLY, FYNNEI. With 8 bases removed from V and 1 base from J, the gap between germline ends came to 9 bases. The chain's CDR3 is CASRQMSNQPQHF. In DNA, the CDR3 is TGTGCCAGCCGACAGATGAGCAATCAGCCCCAGCATTTT.

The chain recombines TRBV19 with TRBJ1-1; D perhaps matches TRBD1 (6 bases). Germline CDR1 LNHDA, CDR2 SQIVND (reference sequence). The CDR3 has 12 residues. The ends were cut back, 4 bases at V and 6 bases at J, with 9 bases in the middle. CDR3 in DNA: TGTGCCAGTAGTAACCGACAGGCTGAAGCTTTCTTT. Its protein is CASSNRQAEAFF.

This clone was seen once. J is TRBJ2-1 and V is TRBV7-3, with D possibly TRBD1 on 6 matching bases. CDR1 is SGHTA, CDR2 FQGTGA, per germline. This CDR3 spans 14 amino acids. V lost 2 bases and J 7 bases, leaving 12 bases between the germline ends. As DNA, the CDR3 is TGTGCCAGCAGCTTAGGACTCCAGGGGAATGAGCAGTTCTTC. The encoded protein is CASSLGLQGNEQFF.

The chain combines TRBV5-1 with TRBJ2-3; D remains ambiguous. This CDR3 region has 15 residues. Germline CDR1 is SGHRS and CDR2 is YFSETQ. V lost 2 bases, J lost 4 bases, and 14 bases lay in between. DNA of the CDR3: TGCGCCAGCAGCTTCGGTGTTAGCTTTTCAGATACGCAGTATTTT. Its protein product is CASSFGVSFSDTQYF. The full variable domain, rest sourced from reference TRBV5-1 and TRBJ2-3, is KAGVTQTPRYLIKTRGQQVTLSCSPISGHRSVSWYQQTPGQGLQFLFEYFSETQRNKGNFPGRFSGRQFSNSRSEMNVSTLELGDSALYLCASSFGVSFSDTQYFGPGTRLTVL.

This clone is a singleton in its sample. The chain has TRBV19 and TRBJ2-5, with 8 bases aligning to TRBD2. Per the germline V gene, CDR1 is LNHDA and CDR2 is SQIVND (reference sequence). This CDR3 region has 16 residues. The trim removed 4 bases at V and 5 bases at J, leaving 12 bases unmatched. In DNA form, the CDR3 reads TGTGCCAGTAGTACGCTACTAGCGGCCCTGGGGGAGACCCAGTACTTC. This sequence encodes CASSTLLAALGETQYF. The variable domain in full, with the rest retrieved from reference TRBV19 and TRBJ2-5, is DGGITQSPKYLFRKEGQNVTLSCEQNLNHDAMYWYRQDPGQGLRLIYYSQIVNDFQKGDIAEGYSVSREKKESFPLTVTSAQKNPTAFYLCASSTLLAALGETQYFGPGTRLLVL.

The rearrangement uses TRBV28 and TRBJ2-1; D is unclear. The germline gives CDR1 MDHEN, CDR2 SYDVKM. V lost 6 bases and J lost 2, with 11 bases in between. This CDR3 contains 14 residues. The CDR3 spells CASSSGFTYNEQFF. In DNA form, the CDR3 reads TGTGCCAGCAGCTCCGGGTTTACCTACAATGAGCAGTTCTTC.

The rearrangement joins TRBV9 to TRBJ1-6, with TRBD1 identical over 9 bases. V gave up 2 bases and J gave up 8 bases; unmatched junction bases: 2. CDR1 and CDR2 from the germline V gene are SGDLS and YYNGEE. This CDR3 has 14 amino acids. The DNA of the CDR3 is TGTGCCAGCAGCGTGGGGACAGGGTATTCACCCCTCCACTTT. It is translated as CASSVGTGYSPLHF.

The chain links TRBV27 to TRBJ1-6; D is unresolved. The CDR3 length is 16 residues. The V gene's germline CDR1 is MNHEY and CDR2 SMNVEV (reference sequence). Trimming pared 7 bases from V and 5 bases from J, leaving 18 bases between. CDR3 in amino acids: CASKSGVIVNNSPLHF. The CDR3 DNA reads TGTGCCAGCAAGTCGGGTGTCATTGTGAATAATTCACCCCTCCACTTT.

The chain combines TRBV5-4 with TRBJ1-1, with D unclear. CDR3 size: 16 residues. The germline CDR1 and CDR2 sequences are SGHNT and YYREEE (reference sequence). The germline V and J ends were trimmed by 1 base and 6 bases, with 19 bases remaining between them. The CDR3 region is CASSLRTAGEGPEAFF. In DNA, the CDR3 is TGTGCCAGCAGCTTGAGGACGGCTGGGGAGGGCCCTGAAGCTTTCTTT. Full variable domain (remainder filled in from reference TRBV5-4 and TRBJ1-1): ETGVTQSPTHLIKTRGQQVTLRCSSQSGHNTVSWYQQALGQGPQFIFQYYREEENGRGNFPPRFSGLQFPNYSSELNVNALELDDSALYLCASSLRTAGEGPEAFFGQGTRLTVV.

The CDR3 loop is CASSRGGGGSNEQFF. The DNA of the CDR3 is TGTGCCAGCAGCAGGGGAGGGGGTGGTAGTAATGAGCAGTTCTTC. The chain employs TRBV6-5 and TRBJ2-1; a possible D gene is TRBD2 (7 bases). CDR3 length: 15 residues. Germline V gene data show CDR1 as MNHEY and CDR2 as SVGAGI. V lost 6 bases and J lost 7, with 19 bases in between.

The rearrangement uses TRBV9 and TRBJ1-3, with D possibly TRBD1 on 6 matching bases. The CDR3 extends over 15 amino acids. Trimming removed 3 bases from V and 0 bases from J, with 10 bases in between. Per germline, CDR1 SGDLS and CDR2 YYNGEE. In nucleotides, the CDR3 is TGTGCCAGCAGCGCAGACAGGTCCTCTGGAAACACCATATATTTT. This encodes CASSADRSSGNTIYF.

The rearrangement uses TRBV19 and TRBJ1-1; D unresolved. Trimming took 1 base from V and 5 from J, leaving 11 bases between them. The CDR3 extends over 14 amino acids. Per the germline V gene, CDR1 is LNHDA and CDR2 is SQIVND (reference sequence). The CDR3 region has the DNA TGTGCCAGTAGTATAGGGCTGGCACAGACTGAAGCTTTCTTT. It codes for CASSIGLAQTEAFF.

The CDR3 DNA is TGTGCCAGCAGGAGGACTAGCGGGGGCACAGATACGCAGTATTTT. Translating it yields CASRRTSGGTDTQYF. The chain has TRBV21-1 and TRBJ2-3; the D call TRBD2 from the table was never checked on the DNA. TRBV21-1 is described as a pseudogene. CDR3 length equals 15 residues.

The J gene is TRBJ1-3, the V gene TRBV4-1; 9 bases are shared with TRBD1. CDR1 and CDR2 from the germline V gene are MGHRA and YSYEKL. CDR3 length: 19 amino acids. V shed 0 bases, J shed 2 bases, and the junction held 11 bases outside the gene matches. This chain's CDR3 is CASSQDQPPGQGPGNTIYF. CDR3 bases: TGCGCCAGCAGCCAAGACCAGCCTCCGGGACAGGGTCCTGGAAACACCATATATTTT.

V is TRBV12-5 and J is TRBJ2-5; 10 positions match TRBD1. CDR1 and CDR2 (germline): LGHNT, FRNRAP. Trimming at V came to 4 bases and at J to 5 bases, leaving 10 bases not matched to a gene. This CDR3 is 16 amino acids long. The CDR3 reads CASGWGTGAVVETQYF. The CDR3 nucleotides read TGTGCTAGTGGTTGGGGGACAGGGGCAGTTGTGGAGACCCAGTACTTC. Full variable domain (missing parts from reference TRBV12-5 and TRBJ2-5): DARVTQTPRHKVTEMGQEVTMRCQPILGHNTVFWYRQTMMQGLELLAYFRNRAPLDDSGMPKDRFSAEMPDATLATLKIQPSEPRDSAVYFCASGWGTGAVVETQYFGPGTRLLVL.

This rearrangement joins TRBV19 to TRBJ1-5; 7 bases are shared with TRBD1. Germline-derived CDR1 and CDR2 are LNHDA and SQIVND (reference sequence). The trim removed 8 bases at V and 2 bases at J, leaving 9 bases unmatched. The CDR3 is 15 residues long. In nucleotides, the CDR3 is TGTGCCAGTCGGAACCGGGACAGACGCAATCAGCCCCAGCATTTT. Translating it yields CASRNRDRRNQPQHF.